The clone carrying this T cell receptor (beta chain) was seen only a few times. Its antigen is unknown. The data were obtained in a study of blood T cells in healthy people across ages. Caucasian, healthy and from Russia, the donors were aged between roughly 6 and 100. Combining a sample-barcoded 5' primer with a J-beta primer mix, a second PCR ran for 7 to 11 cycles. TCRdb redid the calling of the 5' RACE reads with MiXCR, one entry per CDR3 protein. The sample consists of 550,000 to 750,000 distinct CDR3 sequences, more than 20% of them appearing once. Whole-study findings and limits: Diversity figures derived from one million T cells were judged to underestimate the true value.

Sequenced sample: blood. The receptor comes from a man between 65 and 80 years old in good health.

CDR3 sequence: CASTPGLAGVTDTQYF. CDR3 DNA sequence: TGTGCCAGCACGCCGGGACTAGCGGGGGTCACAGATACGCAGTATTTT. This chain uses TRBV7-2 with TRBJ2-3; 14 positions agree with TRBD2. V lost 7 bases, J lost 2 bases, and 5 bases stayed unmatched. The CDR3 has 16 residues. From germline, CDR1 is SGHTA and CDR2 FQGNSA.